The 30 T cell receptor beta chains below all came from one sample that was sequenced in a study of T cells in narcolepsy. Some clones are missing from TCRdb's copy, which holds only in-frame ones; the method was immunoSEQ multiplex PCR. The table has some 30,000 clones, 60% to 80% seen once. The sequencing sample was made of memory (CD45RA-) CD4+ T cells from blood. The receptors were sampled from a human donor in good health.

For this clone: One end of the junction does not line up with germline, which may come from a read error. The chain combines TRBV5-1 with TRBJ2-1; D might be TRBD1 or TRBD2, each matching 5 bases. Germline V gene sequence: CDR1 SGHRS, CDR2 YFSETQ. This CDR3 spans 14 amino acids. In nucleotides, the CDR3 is TGTGCCAGCAGCTCCGAAATCGGACGTGGGGGGCAGTTCTTC. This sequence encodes CASSSEIGRGGQFF.

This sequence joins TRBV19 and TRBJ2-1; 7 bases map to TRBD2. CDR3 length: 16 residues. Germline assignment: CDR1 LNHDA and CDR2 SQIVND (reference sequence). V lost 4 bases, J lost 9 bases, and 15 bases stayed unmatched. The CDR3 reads CASSTWIGREKGEQFF. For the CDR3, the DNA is TGTGCCAGTAGTACCTGGATCGGGCGGGAGAAGGGTGAGCAGTTCTTC.

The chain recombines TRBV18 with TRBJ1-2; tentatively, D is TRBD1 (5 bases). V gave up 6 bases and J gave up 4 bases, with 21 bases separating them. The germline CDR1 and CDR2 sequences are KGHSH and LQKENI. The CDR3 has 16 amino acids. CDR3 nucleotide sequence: TGTGCCAGCTCCCCGGGGGGGACCGCCGTAGTCTATGGCTACACCTTC. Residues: CASSPGGTAVVYGYTF.

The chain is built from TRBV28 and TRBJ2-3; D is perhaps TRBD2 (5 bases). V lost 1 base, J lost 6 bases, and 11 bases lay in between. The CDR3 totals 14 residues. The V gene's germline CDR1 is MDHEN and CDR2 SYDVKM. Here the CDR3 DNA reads TGTGCCAGCAGTTTATACCCGGACTGCGATACGCAGTATTTT. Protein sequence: CASSLYPDCDTQYF.

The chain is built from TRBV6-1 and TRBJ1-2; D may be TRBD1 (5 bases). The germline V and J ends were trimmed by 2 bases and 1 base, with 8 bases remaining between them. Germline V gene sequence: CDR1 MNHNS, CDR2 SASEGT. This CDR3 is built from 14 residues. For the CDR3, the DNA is TGTGCCAGCAGTGAACAAGACAGTAACTATGGCTACACCTTC. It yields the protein CASSEQDSNYGYTF.

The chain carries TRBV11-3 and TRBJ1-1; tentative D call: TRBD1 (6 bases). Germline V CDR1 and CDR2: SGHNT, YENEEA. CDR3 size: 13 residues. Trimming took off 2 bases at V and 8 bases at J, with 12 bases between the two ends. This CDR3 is CASSLRTADEAFF. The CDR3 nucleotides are TGTGCCAGCAGCTTAAGGACAGCTGACGAAGCTTTCTTT.

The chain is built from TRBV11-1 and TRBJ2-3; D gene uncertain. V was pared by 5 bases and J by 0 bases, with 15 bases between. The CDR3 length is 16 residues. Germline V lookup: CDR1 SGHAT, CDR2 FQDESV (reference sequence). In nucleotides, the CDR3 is TGTGCCAGCAGCCCTGCCTTATCGTCTAGCACAGATACGCAGTATTTT. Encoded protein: CASSPALSSSTDTQYF.

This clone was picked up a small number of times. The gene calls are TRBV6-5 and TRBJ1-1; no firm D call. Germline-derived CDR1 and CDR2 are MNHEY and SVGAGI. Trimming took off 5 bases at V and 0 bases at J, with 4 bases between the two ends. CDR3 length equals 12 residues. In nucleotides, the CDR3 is TGTGCCAGCAGTCGCATGAACACTGAAGCTTTCTTT. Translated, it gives CASSRMNTEAFF.

CDR3 amino acids: CASRRTGDSYEQYF. The CDR3 DNA sequence: TGTGCCAGCAGAAGAACGGGGGACTCCTACGAGCAGTACTTC. The V and J genes are TRBV6-5 and TRBJ2-7; tentatively, D is TRBD2 (6 bases). V lost 6 bases to trimming and J lost 0 bases, with 12 bases between them. The CDR3 runs to 14 residues. Germline loops: CDR1 MNHEY, CDR2 SVGAGI.

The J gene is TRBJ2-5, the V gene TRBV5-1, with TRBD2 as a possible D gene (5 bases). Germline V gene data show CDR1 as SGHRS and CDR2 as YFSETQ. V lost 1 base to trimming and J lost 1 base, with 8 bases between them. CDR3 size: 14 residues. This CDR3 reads CASSLSGSQETQYF. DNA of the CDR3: TGCGCCAGCAGCTTGTCGGGGAGCCAAGAGACCCAGTACTTC.

The CDR3 spells CASSFGGRTHGPDTQYF. In DNA, the CDR3 is TGCGCCAGCAGCTTTGGCGGCCGGACGCACGGGCCAGATACGCAGTATTTT. V is TRBV5-1 and J is TRBJ2-3; the D is unclear. V gave up 2 bases and J gave up 4 bases, with 20 bases separating them. This CDR3 comprises 17 residues. Germline V gives CDR1 SGHRS, CDR2 YFSETQ.

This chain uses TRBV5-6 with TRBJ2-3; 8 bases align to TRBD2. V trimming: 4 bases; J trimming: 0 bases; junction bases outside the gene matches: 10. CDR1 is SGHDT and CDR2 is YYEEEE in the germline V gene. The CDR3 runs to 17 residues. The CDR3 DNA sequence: TGTGCCAGCAGCCTGATCTACGGGAGGGCTAGCACAGATACGCAGTATTTT. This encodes CASSLIYGRASTDTQYF. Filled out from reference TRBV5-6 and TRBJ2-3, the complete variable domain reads DAGVTQSPTHLIKTRGQQVTLRCSPKSGHDTVSWYQQALGQGPQFIFQYYEEEERQRGNFPDRFSGHQFPNYSSELNVNALLLGDSALYLCASSLIYGRASTDTQYFGPGTRLTVL.

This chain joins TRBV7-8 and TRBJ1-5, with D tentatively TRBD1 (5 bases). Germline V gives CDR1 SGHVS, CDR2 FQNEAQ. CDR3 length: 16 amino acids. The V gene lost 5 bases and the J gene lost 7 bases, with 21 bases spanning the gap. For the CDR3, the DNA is TGTGCCAGCAGCGTAGGGGTTAGGGAGGGAGGCCAGCCCCAGCATTTT. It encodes CASSVGVREGGQPQHF. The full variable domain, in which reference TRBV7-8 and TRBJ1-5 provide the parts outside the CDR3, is GAGVSQSPRYKVAKRGQDVALRCDPISGHVSLFWYQQALGQGPEFLTYFQNEAQLDKSGLPSDRFFAERPEGSVSTLKIQRTQQEDSAVYLCASSVGVREGGQPQHFGDGTRLSIL.

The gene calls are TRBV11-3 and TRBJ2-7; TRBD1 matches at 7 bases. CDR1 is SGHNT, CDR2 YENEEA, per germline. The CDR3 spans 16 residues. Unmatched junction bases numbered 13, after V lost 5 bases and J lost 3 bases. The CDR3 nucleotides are TGTGCCAGCAGCCCGTACCGCCGGGACAGTGACTACGAGCAGTACTTC. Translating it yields CASSPYRRDSDYEQYF.

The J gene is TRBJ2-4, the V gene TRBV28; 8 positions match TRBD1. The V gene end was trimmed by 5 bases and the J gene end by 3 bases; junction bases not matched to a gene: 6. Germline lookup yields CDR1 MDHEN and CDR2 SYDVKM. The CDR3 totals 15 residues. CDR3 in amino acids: CASSQGQVGKNIQYF. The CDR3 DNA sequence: TGTGCCAGCAGTCAGGGACAGGTTGGCAAAAACATTCAGTACTTC.

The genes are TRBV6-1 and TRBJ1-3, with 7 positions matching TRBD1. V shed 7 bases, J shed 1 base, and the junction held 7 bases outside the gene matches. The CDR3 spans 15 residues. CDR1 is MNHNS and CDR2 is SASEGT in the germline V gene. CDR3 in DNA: TGTGCCAGCAAGAAAACAGGGGTATCTGGAAACACCATATATTTT. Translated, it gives CASKKTGVSGNTIYF.

CDR3: CASSLGQVYEQYF. In DNA, the CDR3 is TGTGCCAGCAGCTTGGGACAGGTCTACGAGCAGTACTTC. The chain is built from TRBV5-5 and TRBJ2-5; TRBD1 might be the D (6 bases). The end of the DNA is better explained by TRBJ2-7, so the J call may be wrong. Per the germline V gene, CDR1 is SGHKS and CDR2 is YYEKEE (reference sequence). The CDR3 is 13 amino acids.

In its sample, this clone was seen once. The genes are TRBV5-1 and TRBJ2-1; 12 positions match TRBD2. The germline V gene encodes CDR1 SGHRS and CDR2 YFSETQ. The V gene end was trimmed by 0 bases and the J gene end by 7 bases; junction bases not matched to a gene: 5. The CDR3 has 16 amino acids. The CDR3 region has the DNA TGCGCCAGCAGCTTGGGAACTAGCGGGAGGTGGAATGAGCAGTTCTTC. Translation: CASSLGTSGRWNEQFF.

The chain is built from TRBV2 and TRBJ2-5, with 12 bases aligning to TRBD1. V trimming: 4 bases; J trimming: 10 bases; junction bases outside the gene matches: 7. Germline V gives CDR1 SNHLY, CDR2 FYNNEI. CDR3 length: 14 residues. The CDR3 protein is CASSVGQGAAGQYF. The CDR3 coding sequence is TGTGCCAGCAGTGTGGGACAGGGGGCGGCGGGCCAGTACTTC.

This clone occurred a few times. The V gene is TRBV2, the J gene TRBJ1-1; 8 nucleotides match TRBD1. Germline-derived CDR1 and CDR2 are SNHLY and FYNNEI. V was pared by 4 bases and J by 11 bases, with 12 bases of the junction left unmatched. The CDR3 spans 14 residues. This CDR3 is CASSATPGQAAAFF. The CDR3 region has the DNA TGTGCCAGCAGTGCCACTCCGGGACAGGCGGCGGCTTTCTTT.

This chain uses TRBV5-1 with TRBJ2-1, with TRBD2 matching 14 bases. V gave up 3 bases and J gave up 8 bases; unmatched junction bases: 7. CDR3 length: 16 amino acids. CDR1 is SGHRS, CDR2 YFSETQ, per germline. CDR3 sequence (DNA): TGCGCCAGCAGCTCGGGGACTAGCGGGAGAGTCGATGAGCAGTTCTTC. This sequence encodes CASSSGTSGRVDEQFF. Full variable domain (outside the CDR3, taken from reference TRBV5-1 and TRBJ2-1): KAGVTQTPRYLIKTRGQQVTLSCSPISGHRSVSWYQQTPGQGLQFLFEYFSETQRNKGNFPGRFSGRQFSNSRSEMNVSTLELGDSALYLCASSSGTSGRVDEQFFGPGTRLTVL.

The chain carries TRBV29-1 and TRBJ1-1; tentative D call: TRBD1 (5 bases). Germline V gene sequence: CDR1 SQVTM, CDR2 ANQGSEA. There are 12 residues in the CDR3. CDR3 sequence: CTWGTGITEAFF. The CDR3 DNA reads TGCACCTGGGGGACGGGGATCACTGAAGCTTTCTTT.

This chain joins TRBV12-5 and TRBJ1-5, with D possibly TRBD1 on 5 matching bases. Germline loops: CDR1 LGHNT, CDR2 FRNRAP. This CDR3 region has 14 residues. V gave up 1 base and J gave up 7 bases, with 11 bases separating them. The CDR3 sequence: CASGLDGGTQPQHF. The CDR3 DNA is TGTGCTAGTGGTTTGGACGGGGGGACGCAGCCCCAGCATTTT.

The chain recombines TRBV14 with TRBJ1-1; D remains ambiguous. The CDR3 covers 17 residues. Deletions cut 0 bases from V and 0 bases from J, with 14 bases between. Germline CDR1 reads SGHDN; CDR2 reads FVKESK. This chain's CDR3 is CASSQDFLHAMNTEAFF. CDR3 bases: TGTGCCAGCAGCCAAGATTTCCTTCACGCGATGAACACTGAAGCTTTCTTT.

Written as DNA, the CDR3 is TGCGCCAGCAGCATACTAGCCGGGACATCCTATGGCTACACCTTC. Translated, it gives CASSILAGTSYGYTF. The rearrangement joins TRBV5-1 to TRBJ1-2, with D possibly matching TRBD1 (6 bases). Germline-derived CDR1 and CDR2 are SGHRS and YFSETQ. The CDR3 extends over 15 amino acids. Trimming shortened V by 4 bases and J by 4 bases, and 17 bases separated the two germline ends.

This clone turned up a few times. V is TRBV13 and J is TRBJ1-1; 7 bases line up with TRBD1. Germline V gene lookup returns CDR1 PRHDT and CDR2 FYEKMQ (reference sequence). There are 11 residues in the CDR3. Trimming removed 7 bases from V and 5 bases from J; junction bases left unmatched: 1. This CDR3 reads CASTQGTEAFF. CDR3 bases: TGTGCCAGCACACAGGGGACTGAAGCTTTCTTT.

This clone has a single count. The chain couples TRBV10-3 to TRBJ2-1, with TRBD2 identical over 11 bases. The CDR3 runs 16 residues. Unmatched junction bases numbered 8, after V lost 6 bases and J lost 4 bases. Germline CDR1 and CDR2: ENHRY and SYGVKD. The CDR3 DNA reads TGTGCCATCAGGACTACTAGCGGGAGAGGTTACAATGAGCAGTTCTTC. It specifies CAIRTTSGRGYNEQFF.

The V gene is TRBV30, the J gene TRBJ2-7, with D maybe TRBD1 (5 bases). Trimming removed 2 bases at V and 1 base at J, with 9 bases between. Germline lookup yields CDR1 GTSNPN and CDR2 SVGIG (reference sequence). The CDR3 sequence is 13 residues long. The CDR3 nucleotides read TGTGCCTGGAGTCTTGGGGCGTCCTACGAGCAGTACTTC. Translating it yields CAWSLGASYEQYF.

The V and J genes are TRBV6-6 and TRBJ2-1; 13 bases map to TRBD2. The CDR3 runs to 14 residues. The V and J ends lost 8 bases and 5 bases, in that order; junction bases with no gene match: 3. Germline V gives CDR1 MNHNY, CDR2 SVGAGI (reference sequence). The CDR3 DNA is TGTGCCAGCTTACTAGCGGGAGGGAACAATGAGCAGTTCTTC. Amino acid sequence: CASLLAGGNNEQFF.

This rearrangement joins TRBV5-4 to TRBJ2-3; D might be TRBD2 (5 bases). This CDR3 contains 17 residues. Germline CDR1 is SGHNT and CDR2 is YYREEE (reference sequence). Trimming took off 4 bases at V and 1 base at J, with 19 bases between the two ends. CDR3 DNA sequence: TGTGCCAGCAGCCTACCTCCTCTCGGGGTTGGCACAGATACGCAGTATTTT. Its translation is CASSLPPLGVGTDTQYF.